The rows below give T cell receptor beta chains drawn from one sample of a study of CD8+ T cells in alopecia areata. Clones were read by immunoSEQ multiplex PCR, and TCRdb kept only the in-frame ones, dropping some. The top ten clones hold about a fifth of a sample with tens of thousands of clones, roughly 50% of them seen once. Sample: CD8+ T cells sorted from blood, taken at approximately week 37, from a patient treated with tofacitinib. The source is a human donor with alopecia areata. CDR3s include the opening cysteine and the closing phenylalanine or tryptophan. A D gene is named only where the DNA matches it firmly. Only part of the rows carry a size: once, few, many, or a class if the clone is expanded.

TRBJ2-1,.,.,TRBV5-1,CASSSTRYNEQFF,TGCGCCAGCAGCTCGACCCGTTACAATGAGCAGTTCTTC
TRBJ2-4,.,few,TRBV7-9,CASSPGSGPALIQYF,.
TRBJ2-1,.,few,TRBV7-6,CASSPRSDPLGNEQFF,TGTGCCAGCAGCCCAAGGAGTGATCCTCTAGGAAATGAGCAGTTCTTC
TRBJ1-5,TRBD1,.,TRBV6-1,CASSTTGGSQPQHF,TGTGCCAGCAGCACCACAGGGGGGAGTCAGCCCCAGCATTTT
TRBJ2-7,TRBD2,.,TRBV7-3,CASSWSGGPSYEQYF,TGTGCCAGCAGCTGGAGCGGGGGGCCCTCCTACGAGCAGTACTTC
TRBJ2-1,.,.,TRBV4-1,CASSQLANNEQFF,TGCGCCAGCAGCCAATTAGCGAACAATGAGCAGTTCTTC
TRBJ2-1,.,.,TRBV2,CASNEQFF,TGTGCCAGCAATGAGCAGTTCTTC
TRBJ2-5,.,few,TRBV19,CASSIGGSQYF,TGTGCCAGTAGTATTGGCGGCAGCCAGTACTTC
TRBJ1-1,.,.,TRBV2,CASSYRVTEAFF,TGTGCCAGCAGTTACAGGGTCACTGAAGCTTTCTTT
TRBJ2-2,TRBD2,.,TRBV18,CASSPPSGKEDTGELFF,TGTGCCAGCTCACCACCTAGCGGGAAAGAAGACACCGGGGAGCTGTTTTTT
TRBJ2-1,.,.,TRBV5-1,CASSSPPQGSYNEQFF,TGCGCCAGCAGTTCCCCTCCACAGGGATCCTACAATGAGCAGTTCTTC
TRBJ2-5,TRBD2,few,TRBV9,CASSVYTSGQETQYF,TGTGCCAGCAGCGTCTACACTAGCGGACAAGAGACCCAGTACTTC
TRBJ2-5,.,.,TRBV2,CASSVARAFTEETQYF,TGTGCCAGCAGTGTAGCTAGAGCGTTCACAGAAGAGACCCAGTACTTC
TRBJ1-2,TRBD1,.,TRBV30,CAWRRTGEGGYTF,TGTGCCTGGAGACGGACAGGGGAGGGTGGCTACACCTTC
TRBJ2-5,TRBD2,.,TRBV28,CASSFAPGGPKTQYF,TGTGCCAGCAGTTTTGCTCCGGGAGGGCCGAAGACCCAGTACTTC
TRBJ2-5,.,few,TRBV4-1,CASSHQSTGLRQETQYF,TGCGCCAGCAGCCACCAGTCGACGGGTTTAAGACAAGAGACCCAGTACTTC
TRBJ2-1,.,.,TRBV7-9,CASSLVRRDWDSGEQFF,TGTGCCAGCAGCTTAGTGAGGAGGGACTGGGACAGTGGTGAGCAGTTCTTC
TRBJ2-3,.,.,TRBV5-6,CASSLGLDTQYF,TGTGCCAGCAGCTTGGGTTTGGATACGCAGTATTTT
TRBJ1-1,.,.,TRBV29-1,CSGFDGLNTEAFF,TGCAGCGGATTCGACGGCCTGAACACTGAAGCTTTCTTT
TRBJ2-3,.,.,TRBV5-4,CASSLDRDTQYF,TGTGCCAGCAGCTTGGACCGTGATACGCAGTATTTT
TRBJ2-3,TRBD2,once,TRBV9,CASSARTSGTDTQYF,TGTGCCAGCAGCGCCCGGACTAGCGGGACAGATACGCAGTATTTT
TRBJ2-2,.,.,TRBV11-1,CASSLEWDLHTGELFF,TGTGCCAGCAGCTTAGAATGGGACCTCCACACCGGGGAGCTGTTTTTT
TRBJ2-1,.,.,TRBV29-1,CSVDGRGGSYNEQFF,TGCAGCGTTGACGGACGAGGGGGCTCCTACAATGAGCAGTTCTTC
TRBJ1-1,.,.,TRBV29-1,CSAKIQGSEAFF,TGCAGCGCCAAAATACAGGGTAGTGAAGCTTTCTTT
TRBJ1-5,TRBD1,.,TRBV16,CASSRQGTNQPQHF,TGTGCCAGCAGCCGACAGGGTACTAATCAGCCCCAGCATTTT
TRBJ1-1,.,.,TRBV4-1,CASSPPGNTEAFF,TGCGCCAGCAGCCCCCCCGGAAACACTGAAGCTTTCTTT
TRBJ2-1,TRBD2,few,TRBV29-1,CSVVAGDSYNEQFF,TGCAGCGTCGTAGCGGGAGACTCCTACAATGAGCAGTTCTTC
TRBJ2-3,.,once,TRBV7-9,CASSLAGRSENTDTQYF,TGTGCCAGCAGCCTGGCGGGGCGGAGCGAGAACACAGATACGCAGTATTTT
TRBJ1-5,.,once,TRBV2,CASSETGSPAVNQPQHF,TGTGCCAGCAGTGAAACTGGCAGCCCTGCCGTGAATCAGCCCCAGCATTTT
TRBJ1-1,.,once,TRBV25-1,CASKGGEAFF,TGTGCCAGCAAGGGGGGTGAAGCTTTCTTT
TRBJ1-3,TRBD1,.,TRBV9,CASSPGGRGNTIYF,TGTGCCAGCAGCCCAGGGGGCCGGGGAAACACCATATATTTT
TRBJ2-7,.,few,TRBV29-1,CSVGADGSYEQYF,TGCAGCGTGGGGGCGGACGGCTCCTACGAGCAGTACTTC
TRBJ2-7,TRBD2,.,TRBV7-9,CASSSGLAEIYEQYF,TGTGCCAGCAGCTCTGGACTAGCGGAGATCTACGAGCAGTACTTC
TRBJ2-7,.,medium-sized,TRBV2,CASSEFGRRGPEYEQYF,TGTGCCAGCAGTGAATTCGGTCGGCGGGGGCCCGAATACGAGCAGTACTTC
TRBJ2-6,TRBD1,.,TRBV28,CASSGTGAGANVLTF,TGTGCCAGCAGTGGGACAGGGGCTGGGGCCAACGTCCTGACTTTC
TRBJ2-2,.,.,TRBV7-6,CASMTGVETGELFF,TGTGCCAGCATGACGGGAGTTGAGACCGGGGAGCTGTTTTTT
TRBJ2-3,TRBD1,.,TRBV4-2,CASSQVPGQGGGTQYF,TGTGCCAGCAGCCAAGTTCCGGGACAGGGCGGGGGTACGCAGTATTTT
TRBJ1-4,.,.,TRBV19,CASSTSARASEKLFF,TGTGCCAGTAGTACATCAGCCCGGGCCAGTGAAAAACTGTTTTTT
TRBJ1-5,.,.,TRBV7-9,CASSSHINQPQHF,TGTGCCAGCAGCTCCCACATCAATCAGCCCCAGCATTTT
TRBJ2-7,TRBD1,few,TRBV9,CASSAGTAEQYF,TGTGCCAGCAGCGCCGGGACAGCCGAGCAGTACTTC
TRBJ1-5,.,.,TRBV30,CAWSVNIFNQPQHF,TGTGCCTGGAGTGTTAACATCTTCAATCAGCCCCAGCATTTT
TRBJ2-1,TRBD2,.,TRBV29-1,CSANYLAGGHYNEQFF,TGCAGCGCAAACTACTTAGCGGGAGGGCATTACAATGAGCAGTTCTTC
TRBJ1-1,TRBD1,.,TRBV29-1,CSVVGRGLGTEAFF,TGCAGCGTTGTGGGCAGGGGGCTGGGCACTGAAGCTTTCTTT
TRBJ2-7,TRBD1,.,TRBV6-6,CASLGTAGYEQYF,TGTGCCAGCCTCGGGACAGCAGGCTACGAGCAGTACTTC
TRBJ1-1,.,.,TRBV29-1,CSVVRGPTEAFF,TGCAGCGTTGTCCGGGGTCCCACTGAAGCTTTCTTT
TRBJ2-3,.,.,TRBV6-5,CASAPGRGADTQYF,TGTGCCAGCGCCCCGGGGAGGGGGGCAGATACGCAGTATTTT
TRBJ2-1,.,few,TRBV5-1,CASSLLVADNEQFF,TGCGCCAGCAGCTTGTTGGTAGCGGACAATGAGCAGTTCTTC
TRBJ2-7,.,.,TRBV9,CASGPGAEQYF,TGTGCCAGCGGGCCAGGAGCCGAGCAGTACTTC
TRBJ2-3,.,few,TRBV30,CASPLGGSTDTQYF,TGTGCCTCCCCCCTCGGCGGTAGCACAGATACGCAGTATTTT
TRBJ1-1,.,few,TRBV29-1,CSVLSGSTEAFF,TGCAGCGTCCTAAGTGGGTCCACTGAAGCTTTCTTT
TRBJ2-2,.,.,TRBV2,CASSDRTPNTGELFF,TGTGCCAGCAGTGACCGGACACCGAACACCGGGGAGCTGTTTTTT
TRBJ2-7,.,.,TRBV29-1,CSVDARGEQYF,TGCAGCGTCGATGCTCGGGGGGAGCAGTACTTC
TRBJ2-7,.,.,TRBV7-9,CASSSYDHYEQYF,TGTGCCAGCAGCTCCTATGACCACTACGAGCAGTACTTC